This passage covers 2 T cell receptor beta chains from one sample sequenced in a study of graft-versus-host responses after intestinal transplantation. Profiling relied on immunoSEQ multiplex PCR, and the TCRdb table lists in-frame clones only, not all of them. The repertoire holds 85,000 to 95,000 clones, with 85% to 95% as singletons. These TCRs are of unknown antigen specificity. The sequencing here drew on unstimulated CD8+ T cells sorted from spleen or lymph node cells, taken before intestinal transplant. The source is a human donor who received an intestinal transplant.

This clone was recorded only once. The J gene is TRBJ2-1, the V gene TRBV7-8; 9 positions match TRBD2. Germline V gene lookup returns CDR1 SGHVS and CDR2 FQNEAQ. The V gene end was trimmed by 0 bases and the J gene end by 14 bases; junction bases not matched to a gene: 5. The CDR3 sequence is 13 residues long. CDR3 nucleotide sequence: TGTGCCAGCAGCTTAGCCGCGGGGGGGACGGAGTTCTTC. Translating gives CASSLAAGGTEFF.

The J gene is TRBJ1-6, the V gene TRBV4-3; D not certain. The germline gives CDR1 LGHNA, CDR2 YSLEER. The CDR3 contains 15 residues. V was clipped by 0 bases and J by 8 bases, with 11 bases between them. CDR3 coding DNA: TGCGCCAGCAGCCAAGATAGGAGCGGGCATTCACCCCTCCACTTT. Its protein is CASSQDRSGHSPLHF.